This T cell receptor (beta chain) was found in a study of response to subunit inactivated influenza vaccine. Trimming shortened V by 6 bases and J by 4 bases, and 13 bases separated the two germline ends. This CDR3 has 14 amino acids. CDR1 is LNHDA and CDR2 is SQIVND in the germline V gene (reference sequence). This clonotype was recorded a few times. TCRdb reprocessed the RT-PCR reads with MiXCR, giving one entry per CDR3 protein. Of just under 550,000 distinct CDR3 sequences listed, roughly 25% were seen once; the top ten hold around 2.8%. The same sample was also studied in work on T cells expressing NK-cell markers. As reported in that work: TCR beta cDNA was generated via 5'RACE template switching incorporating UMIs. One of the eight sequenced donors was seronegative, whereas the other seven were HCMV-seropositive. Of the CD8+ T cell pool in 6 or 7 donors, roughly 1.0-7.0% was accounted for by dominant NKG2C+ clonotypes. It is unclear if expanded NKG2C-expressing clones target HCMV antigens.

This receptor was identified in a man in his forties or fifties who received an inactivated influenza vaccine. This specimen was CD4+ T cells sorted from PBMCs, taken 11 to 12 days after vaccination. The V and J genes are TRBV19 and TRBJ1-5, with D hard to call. CDR3 region: CASSLAAENQPQHF. DNA for the CDR3: TGTGCCAGTAGCCTGGCGGCGGAAAATCAGCCCCAGCATTTT.